This paragraph reports one TCR beta chain. Its antigen is not identified. The data originate from a study of response to subunit inactivated influenza vaccine. Study outcomes and limitations: The authors suggested that every seasonal influenza vaccination recruits few new T cells.

TCRdb reprocessed the RT-PCR reads via MiXCR and lists one record per CDR3 protein. Here the sample spans more than 600,000 distinct CDR3 sequences, about 18% being singletons. The CDR3 runs 15 residues. The V end was cut by 0 bases, the J end by 6 bases, with 14 bases between. V usage is TRBV12-3 or TRBV12-4 and J usage is TRBJ2-5; possibly TRBD2 for D (6 bases). The sample was PBMCs from blood, taken 5 days after vaccination. The sequence came from a man aged 45-60 years who received an inactivated influenza vaccine. The DNA for the CDR3 is TGTGCCAGCAGTTTAGCGCTACGGGGGTGGAAGACCCAGTACTTC. This translates into CASSLALRGWKTQYF.